The T cell receptor beta chain described here comes from a study of OX40 agonist ivuxolimab in advanced cancers. CDR3 length equals 14 residues. CDR1 is SGHVS and CDR2 is FNYEAQ in the germline V gene. After removal of 0 bases from V and 10 bases from J, the junction contained 8 bases not matched to a gene. Clones were sequenced by immunoSEQ multiplex PCR, and TCRdb holds only the in-frame ones, with some missing. The repertoire has under 40,000 clones, 60% to 85% of them found once; the top ten carry approximately 9.8%. Points on this clone: Antigen: not known.

Whole-study findings and limits: More expanded clones were seen, on average, in CD8+ T cells than in CD4+. By week 6 at 0.1 to 3.0 mg/kg, blood CD4+ and CD8+ T cells had expanded clonally.

Sequencing used CD4+ or CD8+ T cells sorted from blood, obtained in a trial of the OX40 agonist ivuxolimab. The sequence was collected from an adult with an advanced solid tumor such as melanoma, head and neck, liver or kidney cancer. This sequence joins TRBV7-6 and TRBJ1-2, with TRBD1 identical over 7 bases. CDR3: CASSLAEGAASYTF. DNA for the CDR3: TGTGCCAGCAGCTTAGCGGAGGGGGCGGCCTCCTACACCTTC. Drawing the rest from reference TRBV7-6 and TRBJ1-2, the complete variable domain is GAGVSQSPRYKVTKRGQDVALRCDPISGHVSLYWYRQALGQGPEFLTYFNYEAQQDKSGLPNDRFSAERPEGSISTLTIQRTEQRDSAMYRCASSLAEGAASYTFGSGTRLTVV.